The TCR beta chain described here comes from a study of response to subunit inactivated influenza vaccine. In TCRdb, the RT-PCR reads were re-called with MiXCR into one record per CDR3 protein. The table records 450,000 to 600,000 distinct CDR3 sequences, 16% of them present only once. This clonotype was counted at least ten times. V dropped 5 bases and J dropped 8; count of bases not matched to a gene: 7. This CDR3 is 14 amino acids long. Per germline, CDR1 SGHAT and CDR2 FQDESV (reference sequence). The clonotype comes from a man in his fifties or sixties who received an inactivated influenza vaccine. The material sequenced was CD4+ T cells sorted from PBMCs, taken around 25 months after vaccination. The rearrangement joins TRBV11-1 to TRBJ2-1; 9 positions agree with TRBD1. The chain's CDR3 is CASSPGTGSDEQFF. CDR3 nucleotides: TGTGCCAGCAGCCCCGGGACAGGGAGCGATGAGCAGTTCTTC.